This entry describes one TCR beta chain. This record comes from a study of shared clonotypes between healthy human individuals. Sequencing used immunoSEQ multiplex PCR; TCRdb keeps in-frame clones, though not all of them. The sample consists of about 980,000 clones, around 80% of them appearing once. Per germline, CDR1 LNHDA and CDR2 SQIVND (reference sequence). Trimming removed 3 bases from V and 7 bases from J; junction bases left unmatched: 6. CDR3 size: 14 residues. This chain connects TRBV19 to TRBJ1-2; TRBD1 matches at 9 bases. Material: memory CD4+ T cells sorted from blood. Indicated subset: CD45RA-negative fraction. This TCR derives from a man aged 18 to 29 in good health. Here the CDR3 reads CASSMNRGLIGYTF. The CDR3 bases are TGTGCCAGTAGTATGAACAGGGGGCTTATTGGCTACACCTTC.